The 14 T cell receptor beta chains presented below share a single source sample, sequenced in a study of T-cell reconstitution after alpha-beta-depleted transplantation in children (dated by TCRdb to the mid-2010s). The library came from PCR. Sequencing relied on an Illumina HiSeq 2500. TCR libraries were prepared with molecular barcoding, using unique molecular identifiers to normalize TCRbeta repertoire quantification. In TCRdb, the public reads were trimmed at Q25 with fastp and aligned with MiXCR, with productive beta chains retained. Rows merge per CDR3 protein into single entries with the most common DNA and genes. The sample has 500,000 to 600,000 distinct CDR3 sequences on record, approximately 20% of them singletons. The ten largest clonotypes hold 2.5% to 4% of the sample. The source was PBMCs from the stem cell graft donor, collected from the stem cell graft. These receptors all come from a human donor who donated a stem cell graft to a child with acute lymphoblastic leukemia.

J is TRBJ1-3 and V is TRBV6-1, with 8 bases that match TRBD1. This CDR3 region has 14 residues. V dropped 6 bases and J dropped 2; count of bases not matched to a gene: 3. From germline, CDR1 is MNHNS and CDR2 SASEGT. The CDR3 nucleotides are TGTGCCAGCAGCATACAGGGGGCTGGAAACACCATATATTTT. Encoded protein: CASSIQGAGNTIYF.

This clonotype occurred many times. The chain recombines TRBV28 with TRBJ2-7; no definite D call. Trimming stripped 0 bases from V and 7 bases from J, with 7 bases between. The CDR3 runs 12 residues. Germline V lookup: CDR1 MDHEN, CDR2 SYDVKM. In DNA, the CDR3 is TGTGCCAGCAGTTTATGGGGTGGGGAGCAGTACTTC. The encoded protein is CASSLWGGEQYF.

The V and J genes are TRBV6-1 and TRBJ2-6, with D hard to call. V was trimmed by 4 bases and J by 3 bases, leaving 22 bases between them. Germline-derived CDR1 and CDR2 are MNHNS and SASEGT. There are 19 residues in the CDR3. The CDR3 bases are TGTGCCAGCAGTGGCGACGGCGCGGCGGCCGGGTTTGGGGCCAACGTCCTGACTTTC. This codes for CASSGDGAAAGFGANVLTF.

The chain carries TRBV7-6 and TRBJ1-4; maybe TRBD1 (5 bases). CDR1 is SGHVS, CDR2 FNYEAQ, per germline. The length of the CDR3 is 16 residues. The V and J ends lost 1 base and 5 bases respectively, with 14 bases between them. The CDR3 spells CASSLEWGRQNEKLFF. The CDR3 nucleotides read TGTGCCAGCAGCTTAGAGTGGGGACGTCAGAATGAAAAACTGTTTTTT. The full variable domain, in which reference TRBV7-6 and TRBJ1-4 provide the parts outside the CDR3, is GAGVSQSPRYKVTKRGQDVALRCDPISGHVSLYWYRQALGQGPEFLTYFNYEAQQDKSGLPNDRFSAERPEGSISTLTIQRTEQRDSAMYRCASSLEWGRQNEKLFFGSGTQLSVL.

This clonotype was counted between two and nine times. The J gene is TRBJ1-1, the V gene TRBV7-2; D may be TRBD1 (6 bases). The CDR3 has 13 residues. Germline values: CDR1 SGHTA, CDR2 FQGNSA. Trimming took off 6 bases at V and 5 bases at J, with 13 bases between the two ends. This chain's CDR3 is CASRSQGYTEAFF. CDR3 bases: TGTGCCAGCAGGTCACAGGGATATACTGAAGCTTTCTTT.

This clonotype was recorded a few times. The CDR3 loop reads CASSLVTGDFSYEQYF. The CDR3 bases are TGTGCCAGCAGCTTAGTGACAGGCGATTTCTCCTACGAGCAGTACTTC. The rearrangement joins TRBV7-8 to TRBJ2-7; TRBD1 might be the D (6 bases). Germline V gives CDR1 SGHVS, CDR2 FQNEAQ. V dropped 1 base and J dropped 0 bases, with 13 bases sitting between them. The CDR3 is made up of 16 amino acids.

This clonotype came up many times. CDR3 coding DNA: TGTGCCAGCAGCCCTAGCGGGTACGAGCAGTACTTC. This encodes CASSPSGYEQYF. This chain links TRBV12-3 or TRBV12-4 with TRBJ2-7; 8 bases are a match to TRBD2. CDR3 length equals 12 residues. Trimming cost V 6 bases and J 4 bases; bases outside gene matches: 2.

This clonotype came up a few times. This sequence joins TRBV29-1 and TRBJ2-1; 7 nucleotides match TRBD1. This CDR3 has 14 residues. CDR1 SQVTM and CDR2 ANQGSEA come from the germline V gene. V was clipped by 3 bases and J by 6 bases; unmatched bases: 8. The CDR3 DNA follows: TGCAGCGTTGAGGGGTCGGCAGGGGGCAATGAGCAGTTCTTC. Translation gives CSVEGSAGGNEQFF.

This clonotype was seen more than once but under ten times. V usage is TRBV27 and J usage is TRBJ1-5, with no clear D. The CDR3 covers 14 residues. Trimming took off 0 bases at V and 7 bases at J, with 10 bases between the two ends. Looked up from germline, CDR1 is MNHEY and CDR2 is SMNVEV (reference sequence). The CDR3, as DNA: TGTGCCAGCAGTTTATCGGGAATAGCACAGCCCCAGCATTTT. Its protein product is CASSLSGIAQPQHF.

As to this clonotype: Being one base from a much bigger clone, this may be a read error. The rearrangement links TRBV7-6 to TRBJ2-1; D is uncertain. The germline V and J ends were trimmed by 0 bases and 8 bases, with 5 bases remaining between them. Germline CDR1 and CDR2: SGHVS and FNYEAQ. The CDR3 has 12 residues. Here the CDR3 DNA reads TGTGCCAGCAGCTTAGCAGCGTATGAGCAGTTCTTC. Amino acids: CASSLAAYEQFF.

This clonotype was counted many times. The rearrangement joins TRBV7-9 to TRBJ2-7; perhaps TRBD1 as D (6 bases). CDR3 size: 14 residues. CDR1 is SEHNR and CDR2 is FQNEAQ in the germline V gene (reference sequence). The V end was cut by 5 bases, the J end by 3 bases, with 14 bases between. As DNA, the CDR3 is TGTGCCAGCAGCCCCTCTACAGGGAGCTACGAGCAGTACTTC. It yields the protein CASSPSTGSYEQYF. The variable domain in full, with the rest retrieved from reference TRBV7-9 and TRBJ2-7, is DTGVSQNPRHKITKRGQNVTFRCDPISEHNRLYWYRQTLGQGPEFLTYFQNEAQLEKSRLLSDRFSAERPKGSFSTLEIQRTEQGDSAMYLCASSPSTGSYEQYFGPGTRLTVT.

This clonotype was observed a few times. The V and J genes are TRBV12-3 or TRBV12-4 and TRBJ2-5, with 8 bases lining up with TRBD2. This CDR3 contains 15 residues. Trimming took 5 bases from V and 4 from J; bases not matched to a gene: 9. CDR3 region: CASSQVAGSRETQYF. CDR3 nucleotide sequence: TGTGCCAGCAGTCAGGTAGCGGGAAGCAGAGAGACCCAGTACTTC.

This clonotype has only a few counts. J is TRBJ1-4 and V is TRBV28; 8 bases line up with TRBD1. With V trimmed by 5 bases and J by 7 bases, 9 bases remained unmatched. The CDR3 has 15 amino acids. Germline V gene data show CDR1 as MDHEN and CDR2 as SYDVKM. In DNA, the CDR3 is TGTGCCAGCAGTGATGCAGGGGGCGGGGGTGAAAAACTGTTTTTT. Protein sequence: CASSDAGGGGEKLFF.

The chain employs TRBV5-6 and TRBJ2-7, with D perhaps matching TRBD2 (5 bases). Germline V gives CDR1 SGHDT, CDR2 YYEEEE. Trimming removed 3 bases from V and 7 bases from J, with 23 bases in between. The CDR3 contains 16 residues. The CDR3: CASSSLGLATIGEQYF. The CDR3 bases are TGTGCCAGCAGCTCTCTAGGGTTAGCGACCATCGGGGAGCAGTACTTC.